This T cell receptor (beta chain) was found in a study of PD-1 blockade in mismatch repair-deficient tumors. Study-wide context: Patients had eleven to twelve mismatch repair-deficient cancer types, all previously treated and progressing.

Study-wide results and limits: Tumor-resident clones, often undetectable pretreatment in blood, expanded then contracted after pembrolizumab.

Worth noting for this clone: Its antigen is currently unknown.

There are 15 residues in the CDR3. After removal of 1 base from V and 3 bases from J, the junction contained 4 bases not matched to a gene. The germline CDR1 and CDR2 sequences are SGHTA and FQGNSA. The method was immunoSEQ multiplex PCR; TCRdb's version includes in-frame clones alone and lacks a portion of them. The sample has about 120,000 clones; 86% are singletons. Sequencing used peripheral blood, obtained 44 weeks after starting pembrolizumab. The rearrangement links TRBV7-2 to TRBJ2-7, with TRBD2 matching 9 bases. The clonotype was recovered from an adult with mismatch repair-deficient cancer. Here the CDR3 reads CASSLEGLAVYEQYF. The DNA for the CDR3 is TGTGCCAGCAGCTTAGAGGGACTAGCTGTCTACGAGCAGTACTTC.